Below, one T cell receptor (beta chain) is given with its context. Its antigen is currently unknown. Germline V CDR1 and CDR2: MDHEN, SYDVKM. The CDR3 has 13 residues. Between the trimmed V and J ends, which lost 5 bases and 4 bases, there was a span of 11 bases. This record belongs to a study of identical twins. Study outcomes and limitations: Twin-shared out-of-frame alpha sequences were enriched for low generation probability. Compared with models, monozygotic twins showed more out-of-frame TCR alpha sharing. Surplus twin overlap in beta out-of-frame sequences was less pronounced.

Addition of a universal primer site occurred through template switching, and cDNA carried unique molecular identifiers. TCRdb recomputed calls from the 5' RACE reads with MiXCR, one row per CDR3 protein. The data hold some 1,600,000 distinct CDR3 sequences, with less than 35% observed a single time. The chain uses TRBV28 and TRBJ1-2; no definite D call. Sequences were obtained from cord blood. This clonotype was sampled from a newborn girl in good health. The CDR3 protein is CASSLTVTYGYTF. The CDR3 bases are TGTGCCAGCAGTCTAACCGTCACCTATGGCTACACCTTC.